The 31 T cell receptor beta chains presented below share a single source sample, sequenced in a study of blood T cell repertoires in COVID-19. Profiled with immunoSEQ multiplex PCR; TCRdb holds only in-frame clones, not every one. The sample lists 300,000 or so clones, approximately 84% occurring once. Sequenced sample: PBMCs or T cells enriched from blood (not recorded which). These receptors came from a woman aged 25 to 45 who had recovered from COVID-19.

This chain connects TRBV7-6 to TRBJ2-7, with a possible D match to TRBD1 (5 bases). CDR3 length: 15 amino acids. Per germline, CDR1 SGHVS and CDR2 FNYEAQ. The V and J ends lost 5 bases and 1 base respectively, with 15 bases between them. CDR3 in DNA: TGTGCCAGCAGCGTGGACACTGGGGATTCCTACGAGCAGTACTTC. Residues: CASSVDTGDSYEQYF. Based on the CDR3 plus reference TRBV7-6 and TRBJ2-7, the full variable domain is GAGVSQSPRYKVTKRGQDVALRCDPISGHVSLYWYRQALGQGPEFLTYFNYEAQQDKSGLPNDRFSAERPEGSISTLTIQRTEQRDSAMYRCASSVDTGDSYEQYFGPGTRLTVT.

The CDR3 protein is CASSSNWGMTGSDNTIYF. The DNA for the CDR3 is TGCGCCAGCAGCTCGAACTGGGGGATGACAGGGAGTGACAACACCATATATTTT. The chain combines TRBV5-1 with TRBJ1-3, with TRBD1 identical over 7 bases. Germline V gene data show CDR1 as SGHRS and CDR2 as YFSETQ. With V trimmed by 3 bases and J by 7 bases, 19 bases remained unmatched. The CDR3 loop spans 18 amino acids.

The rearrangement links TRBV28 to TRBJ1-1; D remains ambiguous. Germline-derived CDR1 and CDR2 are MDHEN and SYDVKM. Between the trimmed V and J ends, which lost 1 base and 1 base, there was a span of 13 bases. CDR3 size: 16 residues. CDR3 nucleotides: TGTGCCAGCAGTTTATTCTCTTGGGAGCCGAACACTGAAGCTTTCTTT. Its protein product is CASSLFSWEPNTEAFF.

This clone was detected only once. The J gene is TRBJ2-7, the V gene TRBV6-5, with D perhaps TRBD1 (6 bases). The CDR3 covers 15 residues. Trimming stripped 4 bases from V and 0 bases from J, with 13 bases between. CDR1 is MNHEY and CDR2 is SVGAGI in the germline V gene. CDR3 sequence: CASSSAGGSSYEQYF. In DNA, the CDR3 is TGTGCCAGCAGTTCTGCTGGGGGCAGCTCCTACGAGCAGTACTTC.

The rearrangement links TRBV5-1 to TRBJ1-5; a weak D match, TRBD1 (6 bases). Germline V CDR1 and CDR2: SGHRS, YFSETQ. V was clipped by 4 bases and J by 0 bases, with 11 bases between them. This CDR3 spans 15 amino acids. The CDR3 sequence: CASSPDSYSNQPQHF. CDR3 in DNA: TGCGCCAGCAGCCCGGACAGCTATAGCAATCAGCCCCAGCATTTT.

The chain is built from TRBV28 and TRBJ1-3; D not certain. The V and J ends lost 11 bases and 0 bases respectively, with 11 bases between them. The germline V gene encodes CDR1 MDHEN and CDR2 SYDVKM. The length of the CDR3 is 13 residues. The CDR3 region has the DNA TGTGCCGGCCGGGGATACTCTGGAAACACCATATATTTT. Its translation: CAGRGYSGNTIYF.

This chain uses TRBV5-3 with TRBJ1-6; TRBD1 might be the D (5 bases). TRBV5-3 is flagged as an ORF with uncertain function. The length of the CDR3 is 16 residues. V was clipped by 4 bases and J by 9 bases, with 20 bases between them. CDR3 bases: TGTGCCAGAAGCAACCGGGACGGGAGCCGCGGTTCACCCCTCCACTTT. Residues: CARSNRDGSRGSPLHF.

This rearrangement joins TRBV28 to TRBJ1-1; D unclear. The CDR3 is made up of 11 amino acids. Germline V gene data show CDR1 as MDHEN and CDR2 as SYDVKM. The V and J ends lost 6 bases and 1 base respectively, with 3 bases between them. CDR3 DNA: TGTGCCAGCAGCTGGAACACTGAAGCTTTCTTT. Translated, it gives CASSWNTEAFF. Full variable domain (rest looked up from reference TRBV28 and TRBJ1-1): DVKVTQSSRYLVKRTGEKVFLECVQDMDHENMFWYRQDPGLGLRLIYFSYDVKMKEKGDIPEGYSVSREKKERFSLILESASTNQTSMYLCASSWNTEAFFGQGTRLTVV.

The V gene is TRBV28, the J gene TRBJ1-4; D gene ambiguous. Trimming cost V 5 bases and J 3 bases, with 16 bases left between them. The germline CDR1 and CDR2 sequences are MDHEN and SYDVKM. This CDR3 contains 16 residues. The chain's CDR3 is CASSPYTGMANEKLFF. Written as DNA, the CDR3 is TGTGCCAGCAGTCCTTACACCGGGATGGCTAATGAAAAACTGTTTTTT.

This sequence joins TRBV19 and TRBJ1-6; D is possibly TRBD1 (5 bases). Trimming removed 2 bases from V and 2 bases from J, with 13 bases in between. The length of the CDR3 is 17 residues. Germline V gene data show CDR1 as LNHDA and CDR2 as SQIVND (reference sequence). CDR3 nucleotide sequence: TGTGCCAGTAGTATAACTCGAGGAGGGGCCTATAATTCACCCCTCCACTTT. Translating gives CASSITRGGAYNSPLHF.

This chain's CDR3 is CASSLEGAGGFLRGQYF. The CDR3 coding sequence is TGTGCCAGCAGCTTAGAAGGGGCAGGGGGTTTCCTACGAGGGCAGTACTTC. The V call is TRBV7-8, the J call TRBJ2-7, with 7 bases that match TRBD1. The trim removed 1 base at V and 9 bases at J, leaving 18 bases unmatched. The V gene's germline CDR1 is SGHVS and CDR2 FQNEAQ. This CDR3 has 17 residues.

The CDR3 is CASSGDIQGEGYTF. The CDR3 DNA reads TGTGCCAGCAGCGGGGATATACAGGGAGAAGGCTACACCTTC. This chain connects TRBV7-8 to TRBJ1-2; D is perhaps TRBD1 (6 bases). This CDR3 has 14 amino acids. Germline-derived CDR1 and CDR2 are SGHVS and FQNEAQ. The V end was cut by 5 bases, the J end by 8 bases, with 18 bases between.

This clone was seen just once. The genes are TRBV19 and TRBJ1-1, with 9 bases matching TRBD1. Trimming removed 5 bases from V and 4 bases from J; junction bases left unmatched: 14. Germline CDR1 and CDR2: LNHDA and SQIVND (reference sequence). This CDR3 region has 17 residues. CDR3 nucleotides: TGTGCCAGTAGTTCAAGAACCGGGACAGGGAGTTCCACTGAAGCTTTCTTT. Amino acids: CASSSRTGTGSSTEAFF.

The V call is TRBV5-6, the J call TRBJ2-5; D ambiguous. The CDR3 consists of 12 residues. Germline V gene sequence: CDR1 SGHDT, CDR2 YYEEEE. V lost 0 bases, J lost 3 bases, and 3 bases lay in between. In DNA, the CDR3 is TGTGCCAGCAGCTTGGCCGAAGAGACCCAGTACTTC. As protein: CASSLAEETQYF.

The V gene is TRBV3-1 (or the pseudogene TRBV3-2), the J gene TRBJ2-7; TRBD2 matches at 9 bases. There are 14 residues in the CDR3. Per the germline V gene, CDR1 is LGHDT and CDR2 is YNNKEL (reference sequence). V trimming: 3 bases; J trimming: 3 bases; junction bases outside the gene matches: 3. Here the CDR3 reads CASSQGLAVYEQYF. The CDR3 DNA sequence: TGTGCCAGCAGCCAGGGACTAGCTGTCTACGAGCAGTACTTC.

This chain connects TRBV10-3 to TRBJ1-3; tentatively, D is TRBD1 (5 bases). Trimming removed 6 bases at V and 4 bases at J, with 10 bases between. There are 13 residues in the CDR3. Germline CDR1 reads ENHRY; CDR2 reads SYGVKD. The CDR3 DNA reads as TGTGCCATCAGGGCGGACACGGGAAACACCATATATTTT. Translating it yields CAIRADTGNTIYF.

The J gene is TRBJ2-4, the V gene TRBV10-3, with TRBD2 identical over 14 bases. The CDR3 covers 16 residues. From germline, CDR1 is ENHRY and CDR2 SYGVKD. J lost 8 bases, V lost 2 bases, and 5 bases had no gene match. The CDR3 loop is CAISEAGLAGVDIQYF. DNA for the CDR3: TGTGCCATCAGTGAGGCGGGACTAGCGGGGGTTGACATTCAGTACTTC.

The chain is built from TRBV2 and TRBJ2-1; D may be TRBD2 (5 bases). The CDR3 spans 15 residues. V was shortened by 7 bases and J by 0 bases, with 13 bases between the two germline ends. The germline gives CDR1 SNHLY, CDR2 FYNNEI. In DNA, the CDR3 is TGTGCCAGCAAAGAGGGCCGACGCTCCTACAATGAGCAGTTCTTC. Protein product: CASKEGRRSYNEQFF.

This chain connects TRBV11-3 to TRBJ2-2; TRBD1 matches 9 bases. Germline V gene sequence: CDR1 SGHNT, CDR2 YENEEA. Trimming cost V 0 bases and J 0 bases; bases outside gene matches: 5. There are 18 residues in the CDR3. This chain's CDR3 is CASSLDRQGVTNTGELFF. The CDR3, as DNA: TGTGCCAGCAGCTTAGATCGACAGGGGGTTACGAACACCGGGGAGCTGTTTTTT.

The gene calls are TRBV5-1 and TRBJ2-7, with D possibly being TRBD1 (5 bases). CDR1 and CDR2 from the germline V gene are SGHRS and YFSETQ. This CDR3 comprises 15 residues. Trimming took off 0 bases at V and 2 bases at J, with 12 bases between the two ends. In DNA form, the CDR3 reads TGCGCCAGCAGCTTGGTTACCCAGGGCCCCTACGAGCAGTACTTC. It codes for CASSLVTQGPYEQYF.

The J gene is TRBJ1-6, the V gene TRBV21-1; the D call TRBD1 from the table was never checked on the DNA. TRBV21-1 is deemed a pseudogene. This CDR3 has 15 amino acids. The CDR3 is CASSEDRGSNSPLHF. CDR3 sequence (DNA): TGTGCCAGCAGCGAAGACAGGGGAAGTAATTCACCCCTCCACTTT.

In nucleotides, the CDR3 is TGCGCCAGCAGCGTTCGACAGGGTCTAAGACGCTCTGGGGCCAACGTCCTGACTTTC. Translated, it gives CASSVRQGLRRSGANVLTF. The rearrangement links TRBV5-1 to TRBJ2-6; 7 bases map to TRBD1. This CDR3 is 19 amino acids long. The V segment lost 4 bases and the J segment 0 bases; nucleotides outside the gene matches: 13. Germline V gene sequence: CDR1 SGHRS, CDR2 YFSETQ.

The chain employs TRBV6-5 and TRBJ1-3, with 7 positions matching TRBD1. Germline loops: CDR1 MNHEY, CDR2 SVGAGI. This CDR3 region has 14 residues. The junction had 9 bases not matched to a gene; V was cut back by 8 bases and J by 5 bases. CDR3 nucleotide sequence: TGTGCCAGCGGAAGACAGGGCGGACGAAACACCATATATTTT. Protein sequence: CASGRQGGRNTIYF.

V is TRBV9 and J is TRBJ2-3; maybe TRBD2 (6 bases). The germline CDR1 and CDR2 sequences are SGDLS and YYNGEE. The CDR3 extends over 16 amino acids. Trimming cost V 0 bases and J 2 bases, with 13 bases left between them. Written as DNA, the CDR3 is TGTGCCAGCAGCGTAGGGGGGGATGACGCCACAGATACGCAGTATTTT. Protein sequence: CASSVGGDDATDTQYF.

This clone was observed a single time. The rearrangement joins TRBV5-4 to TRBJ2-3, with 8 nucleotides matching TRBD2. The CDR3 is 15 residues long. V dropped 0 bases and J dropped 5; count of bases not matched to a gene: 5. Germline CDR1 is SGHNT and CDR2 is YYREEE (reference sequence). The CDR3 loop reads CASSLAGGQRDTQYF. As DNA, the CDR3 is TGTGCCAGCAGCTTGGCGGGGGGGCAGAGAGATACGCAGTATTTT.

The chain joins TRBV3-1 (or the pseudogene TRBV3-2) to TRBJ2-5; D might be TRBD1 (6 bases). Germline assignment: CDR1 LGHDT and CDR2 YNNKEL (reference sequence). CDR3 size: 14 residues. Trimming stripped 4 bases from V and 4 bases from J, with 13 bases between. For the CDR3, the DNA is TGTGCCAGCAGCCGCACCCAAGGGGGAGAGACCCAGTACTTC. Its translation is CASSRTQGGETQYF.

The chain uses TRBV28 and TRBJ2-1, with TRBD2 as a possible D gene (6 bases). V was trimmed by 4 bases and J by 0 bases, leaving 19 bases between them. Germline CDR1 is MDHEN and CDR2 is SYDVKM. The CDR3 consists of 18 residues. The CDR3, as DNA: TGTGCCAGCAGTTCCCCCTCCGGCGGGACGAGCTCCTACAATGAGCAGTTCTTC. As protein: CASSSPSGGTSSYNEQFF.

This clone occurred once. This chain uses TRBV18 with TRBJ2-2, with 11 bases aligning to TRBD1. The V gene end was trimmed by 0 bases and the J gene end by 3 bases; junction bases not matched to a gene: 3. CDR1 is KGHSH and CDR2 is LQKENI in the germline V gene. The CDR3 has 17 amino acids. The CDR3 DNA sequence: TGTGCCAGCTCACCACCTGGGACAGGGGGATACACCGGGGAGCTGTTTTTT. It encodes CASSPPGTGGYTGELFF.

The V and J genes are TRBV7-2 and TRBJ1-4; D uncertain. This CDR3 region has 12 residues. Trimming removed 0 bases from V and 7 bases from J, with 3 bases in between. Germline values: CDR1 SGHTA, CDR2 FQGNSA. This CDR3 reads CASSLAREKLFF. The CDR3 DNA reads TGTGCCAGCAGCTTAGCCCGTGAAAAACTGTTTTTT.

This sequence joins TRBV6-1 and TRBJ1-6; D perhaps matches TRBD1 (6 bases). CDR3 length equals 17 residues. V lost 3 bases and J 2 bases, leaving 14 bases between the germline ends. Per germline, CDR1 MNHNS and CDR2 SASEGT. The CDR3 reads CASSESRTGTYNSPLHF. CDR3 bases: TGTGCCAGCAGTGAGAGCCGAACAGGGACCTATAATTCACCCCTCCACTTT.

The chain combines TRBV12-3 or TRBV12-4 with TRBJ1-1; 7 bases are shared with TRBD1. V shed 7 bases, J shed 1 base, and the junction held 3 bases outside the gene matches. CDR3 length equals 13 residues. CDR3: CASTDRANTEAFF. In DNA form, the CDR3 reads TGTGCCAGCACCGACAGGGCGAACACTGAAGCTTTCTTT.